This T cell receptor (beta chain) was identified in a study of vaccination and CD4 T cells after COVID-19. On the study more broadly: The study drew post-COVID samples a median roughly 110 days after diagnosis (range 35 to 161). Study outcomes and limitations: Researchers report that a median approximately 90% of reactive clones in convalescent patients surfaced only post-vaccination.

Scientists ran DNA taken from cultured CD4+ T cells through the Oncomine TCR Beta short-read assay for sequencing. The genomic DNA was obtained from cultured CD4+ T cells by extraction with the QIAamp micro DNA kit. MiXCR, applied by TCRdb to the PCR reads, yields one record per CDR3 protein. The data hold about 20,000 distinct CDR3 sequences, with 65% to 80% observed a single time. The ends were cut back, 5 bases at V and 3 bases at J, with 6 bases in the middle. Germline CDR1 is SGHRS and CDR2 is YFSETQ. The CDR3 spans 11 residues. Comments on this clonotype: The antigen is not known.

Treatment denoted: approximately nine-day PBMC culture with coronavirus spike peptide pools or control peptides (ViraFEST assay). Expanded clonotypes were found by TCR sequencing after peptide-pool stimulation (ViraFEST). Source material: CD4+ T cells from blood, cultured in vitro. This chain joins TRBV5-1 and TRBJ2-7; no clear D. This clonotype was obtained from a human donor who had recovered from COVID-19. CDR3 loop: CASSDFYEQYF. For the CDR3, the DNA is TGCGCCAGCAGTGATTTCTACGAGCAGTACTTC.